The 9 T cell receptor beta chains presented below share a single source sample, sequenced in a study of long-term antiretroviral therapy in people with HIV. It was version v3.0 of the immunoSEQ assay that was run at survey level. Generated by immunoSEQ multiplex PCR, the TCRdb table keeps only in-frame clones and is missing some. Among roughly 15,000 clones, 76% were seen once, and the ten largest hold 25% to 35%. Source: unsorted PBMCs, taken 3.1 years after starting antiretroviral therapy. All receptors derive from a man aged 35-49 years with HIV.

The chain uses TRBV6-6 and TRBJ2-1; D is possibly TRBD2 (6 bases). CDR1 and CDR2 (germline): MNHNY, SVGAGI (reference sequence). V lost 5 bases to trimming and J lost 0 bases, with 11 bases between them. This CDR3 is built from 15 residues. CDR3 in amino acids: CASSPSGYSYNEQFF. In DNA, the CDR3 is TGTGCCAGCAGTCCCAGCGGGTACTCCTACAATGAGCAGTTCTTC.

The chain combines TRBV11-2 with TRBJ1-6; no reliable D call. Trimming left V 3 bases short and J 6 bases short, with 9 bases between. The germline V gene encodes CDR1 SGHAT and CDR2 FQNNGV. This CDR3 contains 14 residues. CDR3 sequence (DNA): TGTGCCAGCAGCTTGTACCGGGTTAATTCACCCCTCCACTTT. Protein sequence: CASSLYRVNSPLHF.

This clone was detected only once. The CDR3 loop is CASSHWAEAFF. The CDR3 DNA is TGTGCCAGCTCCCATTGGGCTGAAGCTTTCTTT. The rearrangement joins TRBV6-1 to TRBJ1-1, with D uncertain. The CDR3 extends over 11 amino acids. CDR1 and CDR2 (germline): MNHNS, SASEGT. Trimming shortened V by 8 bases and J by 6 bases, and 10 bases separated the two germline ends.

Notes on this clone: This likely came from a read error, as a far larger clone is one base away. The chain carries TRBV5-6 and TRBJ1-6; no clear D. V was cut by 1 base and J by 7 bases, with 9 bases left in between. This CDR3 has 14 residues. Germline-derived CDR1 and CDR2 are SGHDT and YYEEEE. CDR3 coding DNA: TGTGCCAGCAGCTTGTCGGTCCTCAATTCACCCCTCCACTTT. Residues: CASSLSVLNSPLHF.

The chain recombines TRBV6-5 with TRBJ1-1; D is undetermined. The CDR3 has 12 amino acids. Trimming left V 2 bases short and J 7 bases short, with 8 bases between. Germline CDR1 MNHEY, CDR2 SVGAGI. The CDR3 nucleotides are TGTGCCAGCAGTTACGGTGGTTATGAAGCTTTCTTT. It is translated as CASSYGGYEAFF.

The gene calls are TRBV30 and TRBJ2-2; D gene ambiguous. Between the trimmed V and J ends, which lost 3 bases and 5 bases, there was a span of 4 bases. Germline CDR1 GTSNPN, CDR2 SVGIG (reference sequence). The CDR3 consists of 11 residues. Written as DNA, the CDR3 is TGTGCCTGGAGGGGTACCGGGGAGCTGTTTTTT. As protein: CAWRGTGELFF.

In its sample, this clone is medium-sized (0.01 to 0.1%). The same CDR3 arises from other DNA sequences in this sample as well. This chain joins TRBV7-9 and TRBJ1-1; no reliable D call. This CDR3 is built from 12 residues. Per germline, CDR1 SEHNR and CDR2 FQNEAQ (reference sequence). The V gene lost 6 bases and the J gene lost 0 bases, with 5 bases spanning the gap. CDR3 sequence reads: CASSTMNTEAFF. The DNA of the CDR3 is TGTGCCAGCAGTACAATGAACACTGAAGCTTTCTTT.

The chain recombines TRBV5-1 with TRBJ2-7; 7 bases fit TRBD1. J lost 2 bases, V lost 5 bases, and 7 bases had no gene match. Germline CDR1 and CDR2: SGHRS and YFSETQ. This CDR3 contains 14 residues. The CDR3: CASRLTGLTYEQYF. The CDR3 coding sequence is TGCGCCAGCAGATTGACAGGGCTGACCTACGAGCAGTACTTC.

The chain uses TRBV29-1 and TRBJ2-2, with 8 bases matching TRBD2. CDR3 length: 16 amino acids. Germline V gene data show CDR1 as SQVTM and CDR2 as ANQGSEA. Losses at the gene ends were 4 bases for V and 4 bases for J; bases not matched to a gene: 11. This chain's CDR3 is CSVGRSGGAATGELFF. In DNA form, the CDR3 reads TGCAGCGTTGGAAGGTCGGGGGGGGCCGCCACCGGGGAGCTGTTTTTT.